This record looks at one T cell receptor (beta chain) sequence and its context. The V end was cut by 0 bases, the J end by 1 base, with 12 bases between. There are 16 residues in the CDR3. The germline V gene has CDR1 MNHEY and CDR2 SVGAGI. These data belong to a study of T cell responses to AZD1222 COVID-19 vaccine. Here immunoSEQ multiplex PCR was the method, and the copy in TCRdb shows in-frame clones only, minus some. Of about 130,000 clones listed, 93% were seen once; the top ten hold roughly 0.9%. Sequences were derived from peripheral blood, sampled on day 0 of AZD1222 vaccination. The sequence came from an adult in good health. The chain carries TRBV6-5 and TRBJ1-1; D not resolved. This chain's CDR3 is CASSYSAPRPNTEAFF. For the CDR3, the DNA is TGTGCCAGCAGTTACTCAGCCCCGAGACCGAACACTGAAGCTTTCTTT.